This entry is about one T cell receptor (beta chain). The sample is drawn from a study of T cell changes during pregnancy in multiple sclerosis. Using immunoSEQ multiplex PCR, the repertoire was profiled, and TCRdb retains in-frame clones only, with some absent. This table holds roughly 72,000 clones, 89% found once. Looked up from germline, CDR1 is SGHTA and CDR2 is FQGNSA. The CDR3 runs 16 residues. J lost 4 bases, V lost 3 bases, and 9 bases had no gene match. This clonotype was obtained from a female donor in good health, enrolled as a control in a pregnancy study. The sequenced sample was peripheral blood, obtained in the first trimester of pregnancy. This chain uses TRBV7-2 with TRBJ1-5; 7 bases align to TRBD1. The CDR3 loop is CASSLLGGQENQPQHF. The CDR3 nucleotides read TGTGCCAGCAGCTTGCTCGGAGGACAGGAAAATCAGCCCCAGCATTTT.